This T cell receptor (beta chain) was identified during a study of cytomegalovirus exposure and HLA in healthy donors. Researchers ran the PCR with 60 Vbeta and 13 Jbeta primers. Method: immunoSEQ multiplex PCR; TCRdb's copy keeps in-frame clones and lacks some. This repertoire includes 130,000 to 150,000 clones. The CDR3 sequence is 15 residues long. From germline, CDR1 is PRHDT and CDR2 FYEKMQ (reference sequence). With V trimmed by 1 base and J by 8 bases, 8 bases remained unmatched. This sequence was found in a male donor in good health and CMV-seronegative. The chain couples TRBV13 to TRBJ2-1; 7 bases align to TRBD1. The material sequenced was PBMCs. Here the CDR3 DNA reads TGTGCCAGCAGCTTAGAGACAGGGCAGTACCATGAGCAGTTCTTC. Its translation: CASSLETGQYHEQFF.